This TCR beta chain was recorded in a study of Tregs in tolerant kidney transplant recipients. CD4+CD25+CD127- Tregs, CD4+CD25- non-Tregs, CD4 and CD8 cells were sorted. Regulatory T cells were sorted from thawed PBMCs rested overnight at 37°C with about 220 IU/ml IL-2. The CDR3 contains 15 residues. Trimming removed 5 bases from V and 4 bases from J, with 15 bases in between. Germline V gene data show CDR1 as SGHTA and CDR2 as FQGNSA. Using immunoSEQ multiplex PCR, the repertoire was profiled, and TCRdb retains in-frame clones only, with some absent. The repertoire holds 15,000 to 20,000 clones, with about four fifths as singletons.

Sample: Tregs from blood. The chain is built from TRBV7-2 and TRBJ2-1; no clear D gene. This receptor was taken from a human donor in good health. This CDR3 is CASSPAGDAYNEQFF. The CDR3 DNA sequence: TGTGCCAGCAGCCCCGCCGGAGACGCGTACAATGAGCAGTTCTTC.